These 13 T cell receptor beta chains were sequenced from one sample in a study of shared clonotypes between healthy human individuals. Measured with immunoSEQ multiplex PCR; TCRdb has only the in-frame clones, and not every one. This sample carries 600,000 to 750,000 clones, about two thirds of them seen once, and the ten largest clones take 1.8%. Sequencing was carried out using memory CD4+ T cells sorted from blood. The sample's subset: CD45RA-negative fraction. Every receptor here comes from a woman in her 30s in good health.

About this clone itself: This same CDR3 is encoded by further DNA sequences in the sample. J is TRBJ1-1 and V is TRBV6-6; TRBD1 agrees at 9 bases. The V gene end was trimmed by 7 bases and the J gene end by 5 bases; junction bases not matched to a gene: 5. Germline V gene lookup returns CDR1 MNHNY and CDR2 SVGAGI (reference sequence). The CDR3 runs 13 residues. The CDR3 DNA sequence: TGTGCCAGCACCAGACAGGGGGGGACTGAAGCTTTCTTT. This gives the protein CASTRQGGTEAFF.

This clone showed up just once. The gene calls are TRBV7-9 and TRBJ1-2; maybe TRBD1 (5 bases). The CDR3 loop spans 16 amino acids. V gave up 4 bases and J gave up 0 bases, with 15 bases separating them. The V gene's germline CDR1 is SEHNR and CDR2 FQNEAQ (reference sequence). In DNA, the CDR3 is TGTGCCAGCAGCTCCCCCGTGGGGGGGACTAACTATGGCTACACCTTC. Amino acid sequence: CASSSPVGGTNYGYTF.

This clone was seen many times. This chain links TRBV1 with TRBJ2-7; the table's D call, TRBD1, has no DNA check behind it. TRBV1 is annotated as a pseudogene. The CDR3 is made up of 19 amino acids. The CDR3 sequence: CTSSQDHPAPGTPTYEQYF. The CDR3 coding sequence is TGCACCAGCAGCCAAGACCACCCCGCCCCCGGGACACCCACCTACGAGCAGTACTTC.

This rearrangement joins TRBV7-6 to TRBJ2-3, with D perhaps TRBD1 (5 bases). Trimming shortened V by 5 bases and J by 1 base, and 19 bases separated the two germline ends. The CDR3 has 17 residues. CDR1 and CDR2 (germline): SGHVS, FNYEAQ. The CDR3 bases are TGTGCCAGCAGCCAAAACCCGCAGGGATGGGGCACAGATACGCAGTATTTT. Translated, it gives CASSQNPQGWGTDTQYF.

V gene TRBV5-1 combines with J gene TRBJ1-2, with D possibly being TRBD1 (5 bases). Germline CDR1 and CDR2: SGHRS and YFSETQ. The CDR3 has 15 amino acids. V was shortened by 3 bases and J by 4 bases, with 16 bases between the two germline ends. CDR3 sequence: CASSSAQAGPYGYTF. In DNA, the CDR3 is TGCGCCAGCAGCTCGGCCCAGGCAGGGCCCTATGGCTACACCTTC.

The chain employs TRBV5-1 and TRBJ1-4; a weak D match, TRBD1 (6 bases). Trimming cost V 4 bases and J 2 bases, with 15 bases left between them. From germline, CDR1 is SGHRS and CDR2 YFSETQ. The CDR3 totals 16 residues. The CDR3 sequence is CASSGQTGATNEKLFF. CDR3 sequence (DNA): TGCGCCAGCAGCGGCCAGACAGGAGCCACTAATGAAAAACTGTTTTTT.

The chain joins TRBV5-1 to TRBJ2-1; TRBD2 matches at 10 bases. Germline V gene data show CDR1 as SGHRS and CDR2 as YFSETQ. This CDR3 spans 15 amino acids. V trimming: 7 bases; J trimming: 0 bases; junction bases outside the gene matches: 4. The CDR3 bases are TGCGCCAGCGGAGCGGGAGGGAGCTCCTACAATGAGCAGTTCTTC. Its protein product is CASGAGGSSYNEQFF.

This chain links TRBV7-9 with TRBJ2-7; D is unresolved. Germline CDR1 SEHNR, CDR2 FQNEAQ (reference sequence). Trimming shortened V by 5 bases and J by 4 bases, and 6 bases separated the two germline ends. The CDR3 covers 11 residues. The CDR3 region is CASSGLYEQYF. CDR3 coding DNA: TGTGCCAGCAGCGGCCTTTACGAGCAGTACTTC.

The CDR3 coding sequence is TGTGCCAGCCGCCCCAGATCCGGAAACTACGAGCAGTACTTC. Translation gives CASRPRSGNYEQYF. The chain combines TRBV11-1 with TRBJ2-5; D is undetermined. The better agreement between TRBJ2-7 and the DNA end casts doubt on the J call. This CDR3 spans 14 amino acids. CDR1 is SGHAT and CDR2 is FQDESV in the germline V gene (reference sequence).

This rearrangement joins TRBV5-6 to TRBJ2-2; 11 bases align to TRBD2. Trimming cost V 4 bases and J 6 bases; bases outside gene matches: 8. This CDR3 spans 16 amino acids. Looked up from germline, CDR1 is SGHDT and CDR2 is YYEEEE. The CDR3 protein is CASSLGLAAGSGELFF. Written as DNA, the CDR3 is TGTGCCAGCAGCCTGGGACTAGCGGCTGGGTCCGGGGAGCTGTTTTTT.

This clone showed up just once. The chain is built from TRBV19 and TRBJ2-1; D is undetermined. In germline, CDR1 is LNHDA, CDR2 SQIVND (reference sequence). V lost 3 bases to trimming and J lost 3 bases, with 6 bases between them. This CDR3 has 13 amino acids. CDR3 sequence reads: CASSMGFYNEQFF. DNA for the CDR3: TGTGCCAGTAGTATGGGATTCTACAATGAGCAGTTCTTC.

V and J are TRBV7-2 and TRBJ2-1; weak D call: TRBD1 (6 bases). The CDR3 extends over 13 amino acids. The germline V gene encodes CDR1 SGHTA and CDR2 FQGNSA. Trimming left V 5 bases short and J 12 bases short, with 17 bases between. The CDR3: CASSITRGSSQFF. CDR3 coding DNA: TGTGCCAGCAGCATAACTAGGGGGTCGTCGCAGTTCTTC.

The CDR3 here is CASSGKNIQYF. Here the CDR3 DNA reads TGTGCCAGCTCAGGGAAAAACATTCAGTACTTC. The chain has TRBV2 and TRBJ2-4, with a tentative D call TRBD1 (5 bases). Trimming took 8 bases from V and 4 from J, leaving 6 bases between them. CDR3 length equals 11 residues. The germline V gene encodes CDR1 SNHLY and CDR2 FYNNEI.